Following are 9 T cell receptor beta chains from one sample sequenced in a study of T cell responses to AZD1222 COVID-19 vaccine. Libraries were prepared by immunoSEQ multiplex PCR; TCRdb keeps only in-frame clonotypes and omits some of them. The table shows 70,000 or so clones, with 70% to 90% occurring only once. Sample: peripheral blood, taken 28 days after the second AZD1222 dose. The receptors come from an adult who received the AZD1222 COVID-19 vaccine.

This chain links TRBV9 with TRBJ1-1, with TRBD1 identical over 10 bases. V was pared by 4 bases and J by 0 bases, with 6 bases of the junction left unmatched. Per the germline V gene, CDR1 is SGDLS and CDR2 is YYNGEE. The CDR3 has 16 residues. CDR3 bases: TGTGCCAGCAGCCCCCGGGACAGGGGCCTGAACACTGAAGCTTTCTTT. It translates to CASSPRDRGLNTEAFF.

CDR3 nucleotide sequence: TGTGCCAGCAGTTTACTCAGTCCCAATGAGCAGTTCTTC. Protein product: CASSLLSPNEQFF. V and J are TRBV12-3 or TRBV12-4 and TRBJ2-1; no clear D. Between the trimmed V and J ends, which lost 2 bases and 6 bases, there was a span of 8 bases. The CDR3 contains 13 residues.

The chain combines TRBV9 with TRBJ1-3, with D possibly matching TRBD1 (5 bases). Germline values: CDR1 SGDLS, CDR2 YYNGEE. This CDR3 region has 14 residues. The V gene lost 3 bases and the J gene lost 4 bases, with 11 bases spanning the gap. CDR3 sequence (DNA): TGTGCCAGCAGCGCTCAGGGCTTCGGAAACACCATATATTTT. As protein: CASSAQGFGNTIYF.

A word on this clone: Other DNA sequences from this sample encode an identical CDR3 as well. The rearrangement joins TRBV19 to TRBJ2-7; D might be TRBD2 (7 bases). The CDR3 extends over 15 amino acids. Germline CDR1 reads LNHDA; CDR2 reads SQIVND (reference sequence). The V gene lost 3 bases and the J gene lost 5 bases, with 17 bases spanning the gap. DNA of the CDR3: TGTGCCAGTAGTATCGGGGGAGGGGGGCCCGACGAGCAGTACTTC. Translating gives CASSIGGGGPDEQYF.

The rearrangement joins TRBV9 to TRBJ2-7, with 9 bases lining up with TRBD1. The CDR3 covers 14 residues. V gave up 3 bases and J gave up 7 bases; unmatched junction bases: 8. Per the germline V gene, CDR1 is SGDLS and CDR2 is YYNGEE. The CDR3 loop reads CASSARDRAQEQYF. The CDR3 bases are TGTGCCAGCAGCGCCCGGGACAGGGCCCAAGAGCAGTACTTC.

This chain links TRBV20-1 with TRBJ2-1; 8 bases map to TRBD1. Germline V gene lookup returns CDR1 DFQATT and CDR2 SNEGSKA (reference sequence). The CDR3 consists of 14 residues. Trimming took 3 bases from V and 8 from J; bases not matched to a gene: 9. The CDR3 sequence: CSASDRGPGDEQFF. CDR3 in DNA: TGCAGTGCTAGTGACAGGGGCCCCGGGGATGAGCAGTTCTTC.

The CDR3 region is CASTIQGHLGKFF. The DNA of the CDR3 is TGTGCCAGCACTATACAGGGTCACCTGGGGAAGTTCTTC. The J gene is TRBJ2-1, the V gene TRBV12-3 or TRBV12-4; D is perhaps TRBD1 (6 bases). V lost 7 bases and J lost 14, with 21 bases in between. CDR3 length: 13 residues.

The V gene is TRBV6-5, the J gene TRBJ2-3; tentative D call: TRBD1 (6 bases). The CDR3 consists of 12 residues. V lost 6 bases to trimming and J lost 5 bases, with 9 bases between them. Germline lookup yields CDR1 MNHEY and CDR2 SVGAGI. CDR3 residues: CASSPGQDTQYF. For the CDR3, the DNA is TGTGCCAGCAGCCCGGGACAAGATACGCAGTATTTT.

The chain employs TRBV27 and TRBJ2-5; TRBD1 might be the D (6 bases). The CDR3 length is 13 residues. Per germline, CDR1 MNHEY and CDR2 SMNVEV (reference sequence). V dropped 5 bases and J dropped 5 bases, with 12 bases sitting between them. CDR3 coding DNA: TGTGCCAGCAGTCACAGGGTGCGGGAGACCCAGTACTTC. Translation gives CASSHRVRETQYF.